The source of this T cell receptor (beta chain) is a study of CD8 T cells in Susac syndrome. Study-wide results and caveats: It was acknowledged in the study that the number of individuals who were included in its TCR sequencing and HLA analysis was relatively small.

The authors reverse transcribed about 0.45 to 1 ug RNA with random hexamers. One entry per CDR3 protein, called by TCRdb with MiXCR from the immunoSEQ multiplex PCR reads. Counted here are under 70,000 distinct CDR3 sequences, around 90% occurring once; the ten biggest clones make up about 0.21%. Germline lookup yields CDR1 SEHNR and CDR2 FQNEAQ (reference sequence). The CDR3 is 10 residues long. Regarding this clonotype: The antigen is unknown. An end of the junction differs from the germline gene, which may be a read error.

From blood CD8+ and CD4+ T cells, the TCR beta chain was sequenced. The V and J genes are TRBV7-9 and TRBJ1-2; a weak D match, TRBD1 (5 bases). Specimen: CD8+ T cells from PBMCs. This receptor was identified in a human donor in good health. The CDR3 DNA reads TGTGCCAGCAGCTTAGGGGGGATCGCCTTC. This encodes CASSLGGIAF.